This T cell receptor beta chain was sequenced in a study of OX40 agonist ivuxolimab in advanced cancers. Some clones are missing from TCRdb's copy, which holds only in-frame ones; the method was immunoSEQ multiplex PCR. The sample includes nearly 80,000 clones, 94% of them seen just once. The CDR3 is 17 amino acids. V shed 2 bases and J 7 bases; nucleotides not matched to a gene: 9. Looked up from germline, CDR1 is PRHDT and CDR2 is FYEKMQ (reference sequence). V gene TRBV13 combines with J gene TRBJ1-4; TRBD1 matches 11 bases. The source was CD4+ or CD8+ T cells sorted from blood, collected in a trial of the OX40 agonist ivuxolimab. The clonotype comes from an adult with an advanced solid tumor such as melanoma, head and neck, liver or kidney cancer. CDR3 sequence (DNA): TGTGCCAGCAGCTTAATGGACAGGGGGCAGGGGAGTGAAAAACTGTTTTTT. Translating gives CASSLMDRGQGSEKLFF.